The 24 T cell receptor beta chains below were found in one sample sequenced in a study of brain T cells in children with intractable seizures. Profiling relied on immunoSEQ multiplex PCR, and the TCRdb table lists in-frame clones only, not all of them. The sample yields 300,000 to 400,000 clones, more than 85% seen once. Documented time point: blood from clinic visit 5 months post-surgery; TSC patient then seizure free. This material consisted of peripheral blood, taken 5 to 6 months after surgery. Receptor source: a boy under two years old with tuberous sclerosis and intractable seizures.

For the CDR3, the DNA is TGTGCTAGTGGTTTGGACCAACGAGGGGGCTTGGGTTATTATAGCAATCAGCCCCAGCATTTT. Amino acid sequence: CASGLDQRGGLGYYSNQPQHF. The J gene is TRBJ1-5, the V gene TRBV12-5; TRBD1 matches 7 bases. V trimming: 1 base; J trimming: 0 bases; junction bases outside the gene matches: 18. In germline, CDR1 is LGHNT, CDR2 FRNRAP. The CDR3 has 21 residues.

The V gene is TRBV19, the J gene TRBJ2-7, with 7 bases fitting TRBD2. CDR3 length equals 12 residues. V was pared by 5 bases and J by 7 bases, with 5 bases of the junction left unmatched. Germline values: CDR1 LNHDA, CDR2 SQIVND (reference sequence). The CDR3 sequence is CASSPGLGEQYF. Written as DNA, the CDR3 is TGTGCCAGTAGTCCTGGACTAGGAGAGCAGTACTTC.

V and J are TRBV3-1 (or the pseudogene TRBV3-2) and TRBJ2-7; D is tentatively TRBD1 or TRBD2 (5 bases each). The V end was cut by 1 base, the J end by 5 bases, with 9 bases between. The germline CDR1 and CDR2 sequences are LGHDT and YNNKEL (reference sequence). The CDR3 runs to 13 residues. CDR3 in amino acids: CASSQAGTNEQYF. The CDR3 region has the DNA TGTGCCAGCAGCCAAGCCGGGACGAACGAGCAGTACTTC.

CDR3 DNA: TGCGCCAGCAGCTTGGTTCTAGCGGGAGTTGCCGAGCAGTACTTC. This codes for CASSLVLAGVAEQYF. The chain carries TRBV5-1 and TRBJ2-7; 10 positions agree with TRBD2. V dropped 0 bases and J dropped 6; count of bases not matched to a gene: 6. Germline values: CDR1 SGHRS, CDR2 YFSETQ. The CDR3 length is 15 residues.

CDR3 nucleotides: TGTGCCAGCAGCTTGAATAGCGGGACGACCGGGGAGCTGTTTTTT. Protein sequence: CASSLNSGTTGELFF. The V call is TRBV7-9, the J call TRBJ2-2, with 8 nucleotides matching TRBD2. The germline V gene has CDR1 SEHNR and CDR2 FQNEAQ (reference sequence). CDR3 size: 15 residues. V was pared by 3 bases and J by 5 bases, with 5 bases of the junction left unmatched.

The rearrangement joins TRBV6-1 to TRBJ2-1; 7 bases line up with TRBD1. The germline CDR1 and CDR2 sequences are MNHNS and SASEGT. Trimming removed 4 bases from V and 0 bases from J; junction bases left unmatched: 15. CDR3 length equals 19 residues. This chain's CDR3 is CASSGQGVVSGPSYNEQFF. CDR3 bases: TGTGCCAGCAGTGGACAGGGAGTAGTTTCGGGACCCTCCTACAATGAGCAGTTCTTC.

V gene TRBV6-5 combines with J gene TRBJ2-7; tentative D call: TRBD1 (5 bases). The CDR3 consists of 16 residues. V dropped 0 bases and J dropped 0 bases, with 12 bases sitting between them. CDR1 and CDR2 from the germline V gene are MNHEY and SVGAGI. The CDR3 spells CASSYSKKQDSYEQYF. The CDR3 nucleotides are TGTGCCAGCAGTTACTCCAAAAAACAGGACTCCTACGAGCAGTACTTC.

The CDR3 DNA sequence: TGTGCCAGCAGCCGTCAACAGGGATCGTATGGCTACACCTTC. Translation gives CASSRQQGSYGYTF. The chain has TRBV3-1 (or the pseudogene TRBV3-2) and TRBJ1-2; maybe TRBD1 (6 bases). This CDR3 has 14 residues. Germline V gene sequence: CDR1 LGHDT, CDR2 YNNKEL (reference sequence). Trimming left V 4 bases short and J 5 bases short, with 14 bases between.

V usage is TRBV7-8 and J usage is TRBJ1-4; 7 nucleotides align to TRBD1. V was pared by 5 bases and J by 6 bases, with 9 bases of the junction left unmatched. The CDR3 sequence is 15 residues long. The germline gives CDR1 SGHVS, CDR2 FQNEAQ. This CDR3 is CASSGDGTVDEKLFF. CDR3 in DNA: TGTGCCAGCAGCGGGGACGGGACAGTGGATGAAAAACTGTTTTTT.

On this clone itself: Other nucleotide sequences in the sample specify the same CDR3. This rearrangement joins TRBV5-1 to TRBJ2-3; 7 bases match TRBD2. There are 14 residues in the CDR3. Per the germline V gene, CDR1 is SGHRS and CDR2 is YFSETQ. The J segment lost 6 bases and the V segment lost 4 bases, leaving 8 bases of the junction unmatched. CDR3 region: CASSPGGPADTQYF. CDR3 sequence (DNA): TGCGCCAGCAGCCCGGGGGGACCGGCGGATACGCAGTATTTT. The full variable domain, with the rest looked up from reference TRBV5-1 and TRBJ2-3, is KAGVTQTPRYLIKTRGQQVTLSCSPISGHRSVSWYQQTPGQGLQFLFEYFSETQRNKGNFPGRFSGRQFSNSRSEMNVSTLELGDSALYLCASSPGGPADTQYFGPGTRLTVL.

The rearrangement links TRBV4-2 to TRBJ2-7; tentative D call: TRBD1 (6 bases). Deletions cut 3 bases from V and 0 bases from J, with 12 bases between. CDR1 and CDR2 (germline): LGHNA, YNFKEQ. The CDR3 length is 15 residues. The CDR3 bases are TGTGCCAGCAGCCAGTACCCGGACAGCTCCTACGAGCAGTACTTC. Translation gives CASSQYPDSSYEQYF.

J is TRBJ1-2 and V is TRBV5-4; D gene ambiguous. Trimming took off 0 bases at V and 8 bases at J, with 8 bases between the two ends. CDR1 SGHNT and CDR2 YYREEE come from the germline V gene (reference sequence). The CDR3 sequence is 12 residues long. CDR3 DNA: TGTGCCAGCAGCTTGGATCTGGGGGGCTACACCTTC. It specifies CASSLDLGGYTF.

The CDR3 DNA follows: TGTGCCAGCAGCAAAAAGAAGGGGGCGACTGAAGCTTTCTTT. Encoded protein: CASSKKKGATEAFF. The rearrangement links TRBV21-1 to TRBJ1-1; whether TRBD1, the table's D call, matches the DNA was not checked. TRBV21-1 is given as a pseudogene. The CDR3 runs 14 residues.

The CDR3 protein is CASSPGDSGSSYEQYF. The CDR3 DNA is TGTGCCAGTAGTCCAGGTGATAGCGGGAGCTCCTACGAGCAGTACTTC. The chain links TRBV19 to TRBJ2-7, with 9 bases matching TRBD2. The germline CDR1 and CDR2 sequences are LNHDA and SQIVND (reference sequence). The CDR3 loop spans 16 amino acids. The J segment lost 0 bases and the V segment lost 5 bases, leaving 8 bases of the junction unmatched.

The rearrangement joins TRBV27 to TRBJ2-2, with 12 bases aligning to TRBD2. The trim removed 5 bases at V and 6 bases at J, leaving 4 bases unmatched. This CDR3 region has 15 residues. The germline gives CDR1 MNHEY, CDR2 SMNVEV (reference sequence). The DNA for the CDR3 is TGTGCCAGCAGTAGACTAGCGGGAGAATCCGGGGAGCTGTTTTTT. As protein: CASSRLAGESGELFF.

The V gene is TRBV6-5, the J gene TRBJ2-1; 7 bases match TRBD2. The V and J ends lost 3 bases and 5 bases, in that order; junction bases with no gene match: 7. This CDR3 contains 15 residues. Per the germline V gene, CDR1 is MNHEY and CDR2 is SVGAGI. The CDR3 protein is CASSYSSGGDNEQFF. Here the CDR3 DNA reads TGTGCCAGCAGTTATTCTAGCGGAGGAGACAATGAGCAGTTCTTC.

The J gene is TRBJ2-1, the V gene TRBV4-1; D unresolved. The germline gives CDR1 MGHRA, CDR2 YSYEKL. V gave up 3 bases and J gave up 5 bases, with 14 bases separating them. There are 15 residues in the CDR3. In DNA form, the CDR3 reads TGCGCCAGCAGCCAGTTCTACCTCGTCAACAATGAGCAGTTCTTC. Translated, it gives CASSQFYLVNNEQFF.

The V and J genes are TRBV7-9 and TRBJ2-5; D is perhaps TRBD1 (6 bases). CDR1 and CDR2 (germline): SEHNR, FQNEAQ (reference sequence). V was trimmed by 3 bases and J by 4 bases, leaving 15 bases between them. This CDR3 spans 15 amino acids. As DNA, the CDR3 is TGTGCCAGCAGCTTTCTTACCGGGACATCAGAGACCCAGTACTTC. This encodes CASSFLTGTSETQYF.

V and J are TRBV4-2 and TRBJ1-5, with TRBD1 identical over 7 bases. Germline CDR1 is LGHNA and CDR2 is YNFKEQ. V shed 8 bases and J 0 bases; nucleotides not matched to a gene: 4. This CDR3 has 14 amino acids. The CDR3 sequence: CASGTVDSNQPQHF. The CDR3 nucleotides are TGTGCCAGCGGGACAGTTGATAGCAATCAGCCCCAGCATTTT.

The chain employs TRBV19 and TRBJ2-1; 9 bases are a match to TRBD2. This CDR3 region has 16 residues. The germline gives CDR1 LNHDA, CDR2 SQIVND (reference sequence). V lost 4 bases to trimming and J lost 2 bases; unmatched junction nucleotides: 6. CDR3 residues: CASSKTSGPAYNEQFF. Written as DNA, the CDR3 is TGTGCCAGTAGTAAGACTAGCGGCCCCGCCTACAATGAGCAGTTCTTC.

Comment on this clone: Other DNA sequences in this specimen translate into the identical CDR3. The chain uses TRBV4-1 and TRBJ2-7, with TRBD2 matching over 9 bases. The CDR3 is 15 residues long. Germline V gene sequence: CDR1 MGHRA, CDR2 YSYEKL. The ends lost 4 bases at V and 1 base at J; junction bases unmatched: 5. In nucleotides, the CDR3 is TGCGCCAGCAGCCCATTAGCGGGAGTGTCCTACGAGCAGTACTTC. It encodes CASSPLAGVSYEQYF.

Comment on this clone: Other DNA sequences in this sample translate to the same CDR3. This sequence joins TRBV5-1 and TRBJ2-3; the match to TRBD2 covers 7 bases. This CDR3 is 15 amino acids long. Trimming cost V 0 bases and J 1 base; bases outside gene matches: 2. Germline V gives CDR1 SGHRS, CDR2 YFSETQ. This chain's CDR3 is CASSLGLAGTDTQYF. In DNA form, the CDR3 reads TGCGCCAGCAGCTTGGGGCTAGCGGGCACAGATACGCAGTATTTT.

This clone was counted only a few times. Other DNA sequences in the same sample also yield this CDR3. The chain recombines TRBV6-4 with TRBJ2-2, with D hard to call. The V gene's germline CDR1 is MRHNA and CDR2 SNTAGT. The CDR3 has 13 amino acids. Trimming removed 0 bases from V and 4 bases from J, with 3 bases in between. The CDR3 protein is CASSDSSTGELFF. In nucleotides, the CDR3 is TGTGCCAGCAGTGACTCTAGCACCGGGGAGCTGTTTTTT.

V is TRBV20-1 and J is TRBJ2-7, with no clear D. The V end lost 3 bases, the J end lost 3 bases, and 6 bases lay between the germline ends. This CDR3 spans 11 amino acids. Germline-derived CDR1 and CDR2 are DFQATT and SNEGSKA (reference sequence). For the CDR3, the DNA is TGCAGTGCTAGTTCGAGCTACGAGCAGTACTTC. Its translation: CSASSSYEQYF.